The source of this T cell receptor (beta chain) is a study of cytomegalovirus exposure and HLA in healthy donors. To note about this clone: Its target is not known.

The primer mix had 60 Vbeta and 13 Jbeta primers. In the original processing: The authors later counted approximately 80 million unique TCR beta chains, 9.5 million to 13 million of them shared. Only in-frame clones appear in the TCRdb table, and some are missing; sequencing was by immunoSEQ multiplex PCR. The V and J calls and clone size come from that table; D and trimming were worked out from the DNA. The table lists 150,000 to 200,000 clones, 65% to 90% of them singletons, with about 2.5% in the top ten. Study-wide findings and caveats: Trimming of TCR beta V- and J-genes showed a link, identified in a later analysis, to a missense DCLRE1C variant.

The CDR3 covers 14 residues. V was trimmed by 3 bases and J by 0 bases, leaving 5 bases between them. Germline V gene data show CDR1 as SEHNR and CDR2 as FQNEAQ (reference sequence). The sequenced sample was PBMCs. The source of this sequence is a woman aged 45-59 years in good health and CMV-seronegative. The chain couples TRBV7-9 to TRBJ1-4; the D is unclear. CDR3 in DNA: TGTGCCAGCAGCTTCGGGGCAACTAATGAAAAACTGTTTTTT. Amino acids: CASSFGATNEKLFF.